This T cell receptor (beta chain) originates from a study of molecular identifiers for immune sequencing clone quantification. The CDR3 is made up of 15 amino acids. Per germline, CDR1 SGHRS and CDR2 YFSETQ. With 7 bases removed from V and 0 bases from J, the gap between germline ends came to 14 bases. Libraries for naive CD8 T cells, which were made from approximately 22,000 to 940,000 sorted cells, drew on 10%, 30% or 50% of the RNA. TCRdb itself ran the PCR reads through MiXCR, one entry per CDR3 protein. The table has approximately 590,000 distinct CDR3 sequences, roughly 23% seen once. Study-level results: More than 800,000 naive cells reportedly did not prevent detection of spiked Jurkat TCR RNA from one cell.

There are a few counts of this clonotype. The antigen remains undetermined. The chain recombines TRBV5-1 with TRBJ2-1; D is possibly TRBD1 (6 bases). Sequencing was done on a sample of naive CD8+ T cells from blood, with Jurkat cell RNA spiked in. As for subset: FACS-sorted CD8+CD4-CCR7+CD45RA+ naive T cells. The clonotype originates from a human donor in good health. Some libraries in this study had Jurkat cell RNA spiked in. Here the CDR3 reads CASAQGMGSYNEQFF. The CDR3 DNA reads as TGCGCCAGCGCCCAGGGGATGGGCTCCTACAATGAGCAGTTCTTC.